The present T cell receptor beta chain was sequenced within a study of blood T cells in healthy people across ages. Overall study context: About one barcoded beta molecule per two T cells came from capture by template switching. The study's findings and limits: It was found that TCR beta diversity correlated strongly with the percentage of naive T cells.

Only a few counts were recorded for this clonotype. Its antigen is still unknown. Trimming pared 3 bases from V and 4 bases from J, leaving 12 bases between. CDR3 size: 14 residues. The germline gives CDR1 KGHSH, CDR2 LQKENI. PCR was performed a second time for about 6 to 11 cycles using a sample-barcoded 5' primer and a J-beta primer mix. TCRdb fed the 5' RACE reads into MiXCR, producing one record per CDR3 protein. The data hold about 800,000 distinct CDR3 sequences, with roughly 25% observed a single time. This sample also appeared in a second study, on T cells of mothers and their children. From that report: A few mothers and their six children, all healthy Caucasians, donated. Mothers gave over 8.5 million TCR beta CDR3 reads each, and children around 2.9 million each.

Input material: blood. This receptor was obtained from a boy younger than 18 in good health. V usage is TRBV18 and J usage is TRBJ2-5; the D gene is possibly TRBD2 (6 bases). For the CDR3, the DNA is TGTGCCAGCTCACCCACTAGCAATCGAGAGACCCAGTACTTC. Translation: CASSPTSNRETQYF. Using reference TRBV18 and TRBJ2-5 for the parts outside the CDR3, the full variable domain is NAGVMQNPRHLVRRRGQEARLRCSPMKGHSHVYWYRQLPEEGLKFMVYLQKENIIDESGMPKERFSAEFPKEGPSILRIQQVVRGDSAAYFCASSPTSNRETQYFGPGTRLLVL.